This TCR beta chain originates from a study of T cells in localized non-small cell lung cancer (dated by TCRdb to 2019 to 2021). For the wider study: The study analyzed T cell repertoires of under 250 early-stage NSCLC patients, comparing tumors and uninvolved tumor-adjacent lungs. NSCLC patients had a mean age of around 61 years, and 129 were male and about a hundred female. The cohort comprised approximately 240 treatment-naïve NSCLC patients with resected, localized lung tumors. General study outcomes and caveats: Longer overall survival was associated with higher blood T cell density, whereas shorter survival was associated with higher adjacent-lung clonality. The highest T cell clonality was observed in uninvolved tumor-adjacent lung, where clonality exceeded that of tumor, suggesting that antigenic responses were more focused in uninvolved tumor-adjacent lung. Because the study design was exploratory, TCR variables were selected using unadjusted p-values without false-discovery rate correction. Of the top 100 tumor clones, a median of roughly 53 were detected in paired uninvolved adjacent lung; under 35 were also among that lung's top 100. Because multi-region tumor sequencing was not performed, intratumor heterogeneity could not be ruled out.

In regard to this clone: The antigen it binds to is not known. The record has no base qualities; no much larger clone is one base away.

At diagnosis, peripheral blood, uninvolved tumor-adjacent lung and tumor were collected and were preserved as a mix of fresh-frozen and FFPE material. For TCR repertoire profiling, the blood samples were analyzed as peripheral blood mononuclear cells. The CDR3 numbers 18 residues from cysteine through phenylalanine. CDR3 DNA is the only sequence kept; it has 54 bases, read in frame from the first base. Trimming takes 0 bases from V and 0 bases from J, and the germline ends sit 17 bases apart. The immunoSEQ Assay was used to sequence TCR beta CDR3 regions from DNA. Per the source publication's procedure: T cell density was computed as TCR beta template counts normalized to usable DNA estimated by amplifying housekeeping genes. Richness was estimated with the preseqR package, extrapolating to 400,000 templates for PBMC samples and 120,000 templates for tissue samples. Clonality was calculated as one minus Pielou's evenness. Tissue-enriched TCRs were identified by differential abundance testing using productive amino-acid clonotypes, minimum total count 5 and alpha 0.1. The Jaccard Index and the Morisita Overlap Index were used to measure repertoire overlap between compartments. GLIPH grouped TCR beta CDR3s together with public tetramer-defined viral CDR3s, and a viral motif had to include at least three viral sequences and also show V-gene enrichment. TCRdb's version of the immuneACCESS table is confined to in-frame rearrangements and falls short of the full clone set. An unresolved V gene accounts for under half of the shortfall where checked; the remainder is of unknown origin. D and trimming were read from the DNA, whereas the V and J calls and clone size are those reported in that table. Recorded for this sample are about 83,000 clones; more than 75% of them occurred a single time. 9.5% of the sample is taken by the ten largest.

The chain was built from TRBV6-7 and TRBJ1-1; the D segment could be TRBD1, given 5 matching bases. TRBV6-7 is known as an ORF, though its function is uncertain. This sequence originates from a female donor older than 55 with stage I lung adenocarcinoma. Specimen: peripheral blood, collected before any cancer treatment. For the CDR3, the sequence is CASSYSRGRDEMNTEAFF. The nucleotide sequence is given as TGTGCCAGCAGTTACTCTAGGGGCAGGGACGAAATGAACACTGAAGCTTTCTTT.